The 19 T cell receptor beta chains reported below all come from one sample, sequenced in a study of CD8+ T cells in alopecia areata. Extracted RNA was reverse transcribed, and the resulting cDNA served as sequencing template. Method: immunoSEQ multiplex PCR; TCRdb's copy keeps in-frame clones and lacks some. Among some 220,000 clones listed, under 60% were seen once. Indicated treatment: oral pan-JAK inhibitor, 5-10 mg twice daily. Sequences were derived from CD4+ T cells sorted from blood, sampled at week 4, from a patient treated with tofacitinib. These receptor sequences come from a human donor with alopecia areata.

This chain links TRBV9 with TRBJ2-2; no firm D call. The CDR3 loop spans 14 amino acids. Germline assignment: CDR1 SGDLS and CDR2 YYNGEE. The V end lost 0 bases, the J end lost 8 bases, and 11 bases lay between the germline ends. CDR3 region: CASSVVSRSGELFF. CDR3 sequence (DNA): TGTGCCAGCAGCGTAGTTAGCAGGTCAGGGGAGCTGTTTTTT.

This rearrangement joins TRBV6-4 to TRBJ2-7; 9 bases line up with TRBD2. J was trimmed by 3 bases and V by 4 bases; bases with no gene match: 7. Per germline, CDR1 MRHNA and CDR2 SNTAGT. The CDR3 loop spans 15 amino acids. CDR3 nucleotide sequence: TGTGCCAGCAGTGCATCGGCGGGGGGGAGCTACGAGCAGTACTTC. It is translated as CASSASAGGSYEQYF.

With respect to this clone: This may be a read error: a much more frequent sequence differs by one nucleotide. The CDR3 loop reads CASSYRDTGELFF. CDR3 sequence (DNA): TGTGCCAGCAGTTACAGGGACACCGGGGAGCTGTTTTTT. The chain combines TRBV27 with TRBJ2-2; possible D gene TRBD1, 6 bases. The CDR3 has 13 amino acids. V was clipped by 4 bases and J by 3 bases, with 6 bases between them. The germline V gene has CDR1 MNHEY and CDR2 SMNVEV (reference sequence).

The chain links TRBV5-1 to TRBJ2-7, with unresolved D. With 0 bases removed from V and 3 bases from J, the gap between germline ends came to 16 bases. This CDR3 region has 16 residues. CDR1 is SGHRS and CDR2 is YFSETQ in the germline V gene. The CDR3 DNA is TGCGCCAGCAGCTTGGATCCCGGGTCGTATCTCTACGAGCAGTACTTC. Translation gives CASSLDPGSYLYEQYF.

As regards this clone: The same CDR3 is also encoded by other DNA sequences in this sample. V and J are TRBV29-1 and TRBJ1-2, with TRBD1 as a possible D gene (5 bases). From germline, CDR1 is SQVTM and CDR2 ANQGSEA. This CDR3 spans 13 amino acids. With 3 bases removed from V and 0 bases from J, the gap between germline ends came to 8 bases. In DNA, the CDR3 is TGCAGCGTTGATAAGGGGACTAACTATGGCTACACCTTC. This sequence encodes CSVDKGTNYGYTF.

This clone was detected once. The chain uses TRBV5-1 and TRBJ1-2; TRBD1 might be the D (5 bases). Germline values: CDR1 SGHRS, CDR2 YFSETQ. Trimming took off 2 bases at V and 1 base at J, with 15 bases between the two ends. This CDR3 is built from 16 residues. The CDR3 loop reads CASSFFSRDYNYGYTF. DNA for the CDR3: TGCGCCAGCAGCTTTTTTTCCAGGGATTATAACTATGGCTACACCTTC.

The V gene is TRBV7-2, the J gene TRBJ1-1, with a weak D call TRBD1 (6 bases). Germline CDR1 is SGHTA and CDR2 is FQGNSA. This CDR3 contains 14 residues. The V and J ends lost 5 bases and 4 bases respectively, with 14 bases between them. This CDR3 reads CASSPQGSVTEAFF. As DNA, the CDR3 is TGTGCCAGCAGCCCGCAGGGGTCGGTCACTGAAGCTTTCTTT. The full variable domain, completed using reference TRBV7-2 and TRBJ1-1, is GAGVSQSPSNKVTEKGKDVELRCDPISGHTALYWYRQSLGQGLEFLIYFQGNSAPDKSGLPSDRFSAERTGGSVSTLTIQRTQQEDSAVYLCASSPQGSVTEAFFGQGTRLTVV.

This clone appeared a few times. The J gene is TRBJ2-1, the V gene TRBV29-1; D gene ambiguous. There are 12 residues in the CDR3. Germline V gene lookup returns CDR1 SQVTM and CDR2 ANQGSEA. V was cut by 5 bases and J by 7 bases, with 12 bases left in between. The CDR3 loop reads CSVSVVANEQFF. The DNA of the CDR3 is TGCAGCGTTTCAGTAGTGGCAAATGAGCAGTTCTTC.

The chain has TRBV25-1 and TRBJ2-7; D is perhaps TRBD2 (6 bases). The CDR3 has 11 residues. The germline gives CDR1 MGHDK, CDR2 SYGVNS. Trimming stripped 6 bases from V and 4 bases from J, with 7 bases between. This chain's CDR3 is CASSGGYEQYF. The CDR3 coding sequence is TGTGCCAGCAGCGGGGGTTACGAGCAGTACTTC.

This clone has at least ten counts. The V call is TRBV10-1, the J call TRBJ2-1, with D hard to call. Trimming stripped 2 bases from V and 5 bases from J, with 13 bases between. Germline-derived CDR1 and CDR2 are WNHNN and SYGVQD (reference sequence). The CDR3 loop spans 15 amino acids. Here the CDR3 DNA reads TGCGCCAGCAGTGAGCGTAAAAACCTCAACAATGAGCAGTTCTTC. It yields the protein CASSERKNLNNEQFF.

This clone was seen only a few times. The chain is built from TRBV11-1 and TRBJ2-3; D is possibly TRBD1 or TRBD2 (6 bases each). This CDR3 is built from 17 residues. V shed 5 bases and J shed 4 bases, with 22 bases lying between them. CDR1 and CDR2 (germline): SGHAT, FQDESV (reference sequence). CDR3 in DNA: TGTGCCAGCAGCCTCGTGGGGGCTGGAGGGAGAGCAGATACGCAGTATTTT. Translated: CASSLVGAGGRADTQYF.

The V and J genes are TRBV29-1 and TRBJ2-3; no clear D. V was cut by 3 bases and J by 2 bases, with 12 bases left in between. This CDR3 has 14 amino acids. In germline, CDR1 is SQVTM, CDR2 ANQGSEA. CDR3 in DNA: TGCAGCGTTGACGGTCTCCAAAACACAGATACGCAGTATTTT. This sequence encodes CSVDGLQNTDTQYF.

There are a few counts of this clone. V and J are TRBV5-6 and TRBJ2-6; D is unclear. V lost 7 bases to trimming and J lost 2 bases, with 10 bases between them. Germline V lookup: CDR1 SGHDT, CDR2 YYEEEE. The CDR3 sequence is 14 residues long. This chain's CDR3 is CASFRETGANVLTF. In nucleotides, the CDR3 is TGTGCCAGCTTTAGGGAAACTGGGGCCAACGTCCTGACTTTC. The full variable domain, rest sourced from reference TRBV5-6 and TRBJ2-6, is DAGVTQSPTHLIKTRGQQVTLRCSPKSGHDTVSWYQQALGQGPQFIFQYYEEEERQRGNFPDRFSGHQFPNYSSELNVNALLLGDSALYLCASFRETGANVLTFGAGSRLTVL.

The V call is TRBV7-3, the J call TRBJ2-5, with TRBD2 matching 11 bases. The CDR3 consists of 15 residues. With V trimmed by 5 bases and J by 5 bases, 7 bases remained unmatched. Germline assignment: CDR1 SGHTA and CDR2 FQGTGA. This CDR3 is CASSPTSGVGETQYF. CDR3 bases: TGTGCCAGCAGCCCGACTAGCGGGGTTGGGGAGACCCAGTACTTC.

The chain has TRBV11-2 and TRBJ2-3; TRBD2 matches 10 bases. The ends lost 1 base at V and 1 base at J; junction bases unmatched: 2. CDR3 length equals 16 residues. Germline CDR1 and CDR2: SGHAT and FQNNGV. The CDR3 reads CASSLGLAGGTDTQYF. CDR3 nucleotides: TGTGCCAGCAGCTTAGGGCTAGCGGGGGGCACAGATACGCAGTATTTT.

The CDR3 protein is CASSQEPGSGEKLFF. The CDR3 DNA sequence: TGCGCCAGCAGCCAAGAGCCGGGGTCGGGAGAAAAACTGTTTTTT. The rearrangement uses TRBV4-3 and TRBJ1-4; D gene ambiguous. V was pared by 0 bases and J by 8 bases, with 13 bases between. Germline lookup yields CDR1 LGHNA and CDR2 YSLEER. This CDR3 is 15 amino acids long.

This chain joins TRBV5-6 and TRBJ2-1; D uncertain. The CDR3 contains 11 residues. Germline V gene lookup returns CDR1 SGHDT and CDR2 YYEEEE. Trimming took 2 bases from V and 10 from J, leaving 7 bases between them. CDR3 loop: CASSLLLEQFF. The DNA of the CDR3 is TGTGCCAGCAGCTTATTATTAGAGCAGTTCTTC.

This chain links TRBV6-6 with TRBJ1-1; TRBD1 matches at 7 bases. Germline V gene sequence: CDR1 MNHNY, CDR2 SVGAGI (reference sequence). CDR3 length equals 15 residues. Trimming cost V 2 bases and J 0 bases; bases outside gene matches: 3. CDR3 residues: CASSYRGQLNTEAFF. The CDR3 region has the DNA TGTGCCAGCAGTTACAGGGGACAGTTGAACACTGAAGCTTTCTTT.

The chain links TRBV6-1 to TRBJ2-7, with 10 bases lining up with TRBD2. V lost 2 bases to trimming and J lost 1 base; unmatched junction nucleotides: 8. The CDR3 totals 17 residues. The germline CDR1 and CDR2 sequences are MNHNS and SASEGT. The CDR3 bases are TGTGCCAGCAGTGAATTCCTCTCTAGCGGGGGATCCTACGAGCAGTACTTC. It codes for CASSEFLSSGGSYEQYF.